The 3 T cell receptor beta chains presented below share a single source sample, sequenced in a study of shared clonotypes between healthy human individuals. Using immunoSEQ multiplex PCR, the repertoire was profiled, and TCRdb retains in-frame clones only, with some absent. The profile covers nearly 1,000,000 clones, with 60% to 85% appearing a single time and about 1.5% taken by the ten largest. Sample: memory CD4+ T cells sorted from blood. The sample's subset: CD45RA-negative fraction. The receptor set was obtained from a young man in good health.

This chain uses TRBV30 with TRBJ1-6; D remains unclear. The ends were cut back, 6 bases at V and 4 bases at J, with 10 bases in the middle. The CDR3 is made up of 13 amino acids. Germline V gives CDR1 GTSNPN, CDR2 SVGIG (reference sequence). The CDR3 here is CACTENYNSPLHF. DNA of the CDR3: TGTGCCTGCACAGAAAATTATAATTCACCCCTCCACTTT. The variable domain in full, completed from reference TRBV30 and TRBJ1-6, reads SQTIHQWPATLVQPVGSPLSLECTVEGTSNPNLYWYRQAAGRGLQLLFYSVGIGQISSEVPQNLSASRPQDRQFILSSKKLLLSDSGFYLCACTENYNSPLHFGNGTRLTVT.

The chain recombines TRBV19 with TRBJ1-5; D unresolved. The V end lost 5 bases, the J end lost 3 bases, and 14 bases lay between the germline ends. The V gene's germline CDR1 is LNHDA and CDR2 SQIVND (reference sequence). The length of the CDR3 is 15 residues. CDR3 coding DNA: TGTGCCAGTAGTCGAGACGACGGCAACAATCAGCCCCAGCATTTT. Translating gives CASSRDDGNNQPQHF.

The rearrangement uses TRBV2 and TRBJ1-4; 7 nucleotides align to TRBD1. The CDR3 has 15 amino acids. Germline V lookup: CDR1 SNHLY, CDR2 FYNNEI. The V and J ends lost 6 bases and 4 bases, in that order; junction bases with no gene match: 8. CDR3 loop: CASSWGQSLNEKLFF. The CDR3 DNA is TGTGCCAGCAGCTGGGGACAGAGCCTTAATGAAAAACTGTTTTTT.